Shown below are 20 T cell receptor beta chains from a single sample sequenced in a study of patients and donors after allogeneic stem cell transplantation. TCRdb reprocessed the RT-PCR reads via MiXCR and lists one record per CDR3 protein. There are 25,000 to 35,000 distinct CDR3 sequences in the sample; over 6.5% occur only once, and roughly 34% lies in the top ten. The sequencing input was blood, either unsorted or a sorted T cell fraction (not recorded which). Receptors originate from a human donor who was either an allogeneic HSCT recipient or a stem cell or donor lymphocyte infusion donor (not recorded which). It is not recorded whose cells these are; they may come from a transplant donor.

There are many counts of this clonotype. The chain uses TRBV11-2 and TRBJ2-5; TRBD2 might be the D (6 bases). V lost 5 bases and J 7 bases, leaving 20 bases between the germline ends. The CDR3 runs 15 residues. Germline lookup yields CDR1 SGHAT and CDR2 FQNNGV. For the CDR3, the DNA is TGTGCCAGCAGCGCTCCAAAAGCGGGTGTAGGGACCCAGTACTTC. This gives the protein CASSAPKAGVGTQYF.

This chain links TRBV6-5 with TRBJ2-7; D unclear. CDR1 is MNHEY, CDR2 SVGAGI, per germline. CDR3 length equals 13 residues. V shed 0 bases and J shed 2 bases, with 5 bases lying between them. The CDR3 coding sequence is TGTGCCAGCAGTTACTCTGGGGCCTACGAGCAGTACTTC. It encodes CASSYSGAYEQYF.

This clonotype was recorded many times. This rearrangement joins TRBV20-1 to TRBJ1-2; D unresolved. The CDR3 runs 16 residues. Germline V CDR1 and CDR2: DFQATT, SNEGSKA (reference sequence). Trimming left V 2 bases short and J 6 bases short, with 22 bases between. CDR3: CSARRASDASADGYTF. As DNA, the CDR3 is TGCAGTGCTAGACGGGCGTCGGACGCTTCTGCTGATGGCTACACCTTC.

This clonotype was seen repeatedly, ten times or more. This sequence joins TRBV2 and TRBJ1-2; 8 bases agree with TRBD1. Per the germline V gene, CDR1 is SNHLY and CDR2 is FYNNEI. The CDR3 runs 14 residues. The V segment lost 6 bases and the J segment 8 bases; nucleotides outside the gene matches: 11. The DNA for the CDR3 is TGTGCCAGCAGGATCGACAGGGGTGGCGGCGGCTACACCTTC. Translating it yields CASRIDRGGGGYTF.

This clonotype has ten or more counts. The rearrangement links TRBV12-3 or TRBV12-4 to TRBJ2-7; D is uncertain. The CDR3 is 12 amino acids. V gave up 5 bases and J gave up 4 bases, with 9 bases separating them. CDR3 coding DNA: TGTGCCAGCAGTAGGGCAGTTTACGAGCAGTACTTC. It yields the protein CASSRAVYEQYF.

This clonotype was observed at least ten times. The genes are TRBV3-1 and TRBJ1-2, with 7 bases identical to TRBD1. The CDR3 runs 15 residues. Germline V gives CDR1 LGHDT, CDR2 YNNKEL (reference sequence). V trimming: 1 base; J trimming: 4 bases; junction bases outside the gene matches: 6. DNA of the CDR3: TGTGCCAGCAGCCAAGCGTGGGACAGAATCTATGGCTACACCTTC. It encodes CASSQAWDRIYGYTF.

This clonotype was seen repeatedly, ten times or more. The rearrangement joins TRBV29-1 to TRBJ2-3, with 7 bases fitting TRBD1. Germline trimming cut 3 bases from V and 1 base from J; bases unmatched to any gene: 4. Germline V gene data show CDR1 as SQVTM and CDR2 as ANQGSEA. The CDR3 consists of 14 residues. The CDR3 region has the DNA TGCAGCGTTGAGTTTACAGGGGGCACAGATACGCAGTATTTT. It specifies CSVEFTGGTDTQYF.

In its sample, this clonotype was seen many times. The V gene is TRBV6-6, the J gene TRBJ1-5, with D perhaps matching TRBD1 (5 bases). Between the trimmed V and J ends, which lost 8 bases and 2 bases, there was a span of 7 bases. Per germline, CDR1 MNHNY and CDR2 SVGAGI (reference sequence). This CDR3 is built from 12 residues. CDR3 sequence: CASGGGNQPQHF. In nucleotides, the CDR3 is TGTGCCAGCGGGGGTGGCAATCAGCCCCAGCATTTT.

A few counts support this clonotype. The chain carries TRBV4-2 and TRBJ2-4; D gene ambiguous. V shed 1 base and J shed 3 bases, with 16 bases lying between them. CDR3 length: 17 amino acids. Germline loops: CDR1 LGHNA, CDR2 YNFKEQ. The CDR3 spells CASSQGYWGFGKNIQYF. DNA for the CDR3: TGTGCCAGCAGCCAAGGTTACTGGGGATTTGGCAAAAACATTCAGTACTTC.

This clonotype was seen repeatedly, ten times or more. This rearrangement joins TRBV5-1 to TRBJ1-4; TRBD1 matches 10 bases. The junction had 6 bases not matched to a gene; V was cut back by 0 bases and J by 7 bases. This CDR3 has 16 residues. CDR1 is SGHRS, CDR2 YFSETQ, per germline. CDR3 protein: CASSLETGGRSEKLFF. The CDR3 DNA follows: TGCGCCAGCAGCTTGGAGACAGGGGGCAGGAGTGAAAAACTGTTTTTT.

Only a few counts were recorded for this clonotype. The chain has TRBV18 and TRBJ2-7, with D unclear. Trimming took 2 bases from V and 4 from J, leaving 6 bases between them. The CDR3 has 12 amino acids. Germline V gives CDR1 KGHSH, CDR2 LQKENI. The CDR3 DNA sequence: TGTGCCAGCTCACCAGGGGTATACGAGCAGTACTTC. Protein product: CASSPGVYEQYF.

This clonotype was detected many times. The chain carries TRBV12-3 or TRBV12-4 and TRBJ2-2; D is tentatively TRBD1 or TRBD2 (5 bases each). This CDR3 has 16 residues. Trimming left V 2 bases short and J 1 base short, with 11 bases between. CDR3 bases: TGTGCCAGCAGTTTAAGGGGCGGGCGGAACACCGGGGAGCTGTTTTTT. This gives the protein CASSLRGGRNTGELFF.

The chain employs TRBV12-3 or TRBV12-4 and TRBJ2-2, with 9 bases that match TRBD1. After removal of 6 bases from V and 6 bases from J, the junction contained 5 bases not matched to a gene. The CDR3 extends over 14 amino acids. The chain's CDR3 is CASSNRQGAGELFF. CDR3 nucleotide sequence: TGTGCCAGCAGCAATAGACAGGGGGCCGGGGAGCTGTTTTTT.

This clonotype was observed many times. The J gene is TRBJ2-3, the V gene TRBV24-1; possible D gene TRBD2, 6 bases. CDR3 size: 15 residues. CDR1 is KGHDR and CDR2 is SFDVKD in the germline V gene. The V and J ends lost 8 bases and 6 bases respectively, with 20 bases between them. The CDR3 loop is CATKPAGTLGDTQYF. The CDR3 DNA is TGTGCCACCAAACCCGCGGGAACCTTAGGGGATACGCAGTATTTT.

This clonotype has more than one count but fewer than ten. This chain joins TRBV4-3 and TRBJ2-4; a weak D match, TRBD2 (6 bases). The CDR3 is made up of 14 amino acids. The ends were cut back, 4 bases at V and 6 bases at J, with 13 bases in the middle. The germline gives CDR1 LGHNA, CDR2 YSLEER. The CDR3 region is CASSPGEFGNIQYF. CDR3 DNA: TGCGCCAGCAGCCCGGGGGAGTTTGGAAACATTCAGTACTTC.

This clonotype was seen many times. The rearrangement joins TRBV28 to TRBJ2-1; TRBD2 aligns across 7 bases. Unmatched junction bases numbered 8, after V lost 7 bases and J lost 2 bases. This CDR3 is 15 amino acids long. In germline, CDR1 is MDHEN, CDR2 SYDVKM. CDR3 loop: CASNPRLATYNEQFF. The CDR3 region has the DNA TGTGCCAGCAATCCTCGACTAGCCACCTACAATGAGCAGTTCTTC.

This clonotype has at least ten counts. This rearrangement joins TRBV27 to TRBJ1-2; the D is unclear. Germline CDR1 reads MNHEY; CDR2 reads SMNVEV (reference sequence). CDR3 length equals 13 residues. Trimming pared 11 bases from V and 0 bases from J, leaving 13 bases between. CDR3 coding DNA: TGTGCCGCCCACCCTTTCCCTAACTATGGCTACACCTTC. The encoded protein is CAAHPFPNYGYTF.

This clonotype was detected a few times. This chain connects TRBV5-1 to TRBJ2-7, with D perhaps given as TRBD1 or TRBD2 (5 bases each). In germline, CDR1 is SGHRS, CDR2 YFSETQ. Trimming took 4 bases from V and 0 from J, leaving 20 bases between them. The CDR3 extends over 17 amino acids. The CDR3 DNA reads as TGCGCCAGCAGCCTCGGACCAAAGGGGAGCAGCTCCTACGAGCAGTACTTC. Protein product: CASSLGPKGSSSYEQYF. Variable domain in full (rest from reference TRBV5-1 and TRBJ2-7): KAGVTQTPRYLIKTRGQQVTLSCSPISGHRSVSWYQQTPGQGLQFLFEYFSETQRNKGNFPGRFSGRQFSNSRSEMNVSTLELGDSALYLCASSLGPKGSSSYEQYFGPGTRLTVT.

The chain joins TRBV7-3 to TRBJ2-1; D call uncertain. Germline-derived CDR1 and CDR2 are SGHTA and FQGTGA. This CDR3 is 13 amino acids long. Trimming shortened V by 0 bases and J by 7 bases, and 7 bases separated the two germline ends. The CDR3, as DNA: TGTGCCAGCAGCTTAACCCCCCGGAATGAGCAGTTCTTC. Encoded protein: CASSLTPRNEQFF.

This clonotype was recorded at least ten times. V gene TRBV19 combines with J gene TRBJ1-1; possible D gene TRBD1, 5 bases. The length of the CDR3 is 14 residues. V lost 8 bases and J lost 1, with 14 bases in between. The germline V gene has CDR1 LNHDA and CDR2 SQIVND (reference sequence). The chain's CDR3 is CASGRRDPNTEAFF. Written as DNA, the CDR3 is TGTGCCAGTGGTCGCAGGGACCCGAACACTGAAGCTTTCTTT.